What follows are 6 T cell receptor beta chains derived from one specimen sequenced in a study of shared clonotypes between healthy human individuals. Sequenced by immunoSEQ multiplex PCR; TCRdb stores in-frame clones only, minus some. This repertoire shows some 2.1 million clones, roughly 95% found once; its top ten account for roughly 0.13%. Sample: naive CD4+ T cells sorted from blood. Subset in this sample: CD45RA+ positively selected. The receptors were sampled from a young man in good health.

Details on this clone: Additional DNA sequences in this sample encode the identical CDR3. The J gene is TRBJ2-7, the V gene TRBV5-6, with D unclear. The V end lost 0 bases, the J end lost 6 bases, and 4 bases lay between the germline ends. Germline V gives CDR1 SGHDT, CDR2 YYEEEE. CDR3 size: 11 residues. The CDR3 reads CASSLGFEQYF. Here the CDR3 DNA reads TGTGCCAGCAGCTTGGGATTCGAGCAGTACTTC.

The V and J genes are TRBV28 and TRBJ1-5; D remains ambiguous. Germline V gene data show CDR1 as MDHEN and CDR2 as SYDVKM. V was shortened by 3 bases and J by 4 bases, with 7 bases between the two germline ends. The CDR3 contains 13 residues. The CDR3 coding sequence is TGTGCCAGCAGTTTCGGCCTTAATCAGCCCCAGCATTTT. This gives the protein CASSFGLNQPQHF.

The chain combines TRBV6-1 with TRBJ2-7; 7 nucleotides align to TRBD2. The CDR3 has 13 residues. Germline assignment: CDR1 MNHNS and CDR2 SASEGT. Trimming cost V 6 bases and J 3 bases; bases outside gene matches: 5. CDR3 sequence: CASSPSGGYEQYF. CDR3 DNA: TGTGCCAGCAGCCCTTCGGGGGGCTACGAGCAGTACTTC.

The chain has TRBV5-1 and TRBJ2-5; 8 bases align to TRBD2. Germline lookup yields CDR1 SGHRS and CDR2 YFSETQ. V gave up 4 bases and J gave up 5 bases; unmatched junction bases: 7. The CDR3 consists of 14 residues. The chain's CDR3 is CASSPGGTRETQYF. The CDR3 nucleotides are TGCGCCAGCAGCCCGGGAGGGACGCGGGAGACCCAGTACTTC.

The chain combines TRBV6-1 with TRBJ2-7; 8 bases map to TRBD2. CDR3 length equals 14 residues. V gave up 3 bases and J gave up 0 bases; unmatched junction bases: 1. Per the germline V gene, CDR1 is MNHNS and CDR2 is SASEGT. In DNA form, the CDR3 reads TGTGCCAGCAGTGATGGGACTAGCTCCTACGAGCAGTACTTC. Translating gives CASSDGTSSYEQYF.

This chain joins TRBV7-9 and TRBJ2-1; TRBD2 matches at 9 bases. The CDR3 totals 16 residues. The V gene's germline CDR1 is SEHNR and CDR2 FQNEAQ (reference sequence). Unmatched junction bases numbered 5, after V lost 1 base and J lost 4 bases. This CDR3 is CASSLGSSGAYNEQFF. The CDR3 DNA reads TGTGCCAGCAGCTTAGGGTCTAGCGGGGCTTACAATGAGCAGTTCTTC.